A single sample is the source of the 18 T cell receptor beta chains below, sequenced in a study of cytomegalovirus exposure and HLA in healthy donors (dated by TCRdb to between 2016 and 2019). The library was made by the immunoSEQ multiplex PCR assay. For the multiplex PCR, a mixture combining 60 forward primers for TCR Vbeta segments and 13 reverse primers for TCR Jbeta segments was used. The clones in this table, taken by TCRdb from immuneACCESS, are in-frame only. Not every clone is retained; where verified, under half of the shortfall comes from an unresolved V gene, and the cause of the rest is unknown. The sample includes more than 80,000 clones, with roughly four fifths observed a single time. The ten largest clonotypes hold 15% to 20% of the sample. The sample consisted of PBMCs. Source of these receptors: a woman aged 55-69 years in good health and CMV-seropositive.

The chain recombines TRBV18 with TRBJ2-5, with TRBD1 as a possible D gene (5 bases). Judging by the DNA end, TRBJ2-7 fits better; the J call may be wrong. The CDR3 has 14 residues. The germline V gene encodes CDR1 KGHSH and CDR2 LQKENI. CDR3 region: CASSPRQGTGEQYF. DNA of the CDR3: TGTGCCAGCTCACCGCGGCAGGGAACGGGCGAGCAGTACTTC.

The CDR3 loop is CASSETEQPQHF. CDR3 in DNA: TGTGCCAGCTCAGAGACAGAACAGCCCCAGCATTTT. The chain uses TRBV18 and TRBJ1-5, with D perhaps TRBD1 (5 bases). The CDR3 has 12 amino acids. Germline V gene sequence: CDR1 KGHSH, CDR2 LQKENI. Trimming removed 5 bases at V and 7 bases at J, with 9 bases between. Filled out from reference TRBV18 and TRBJ1-5, the complete variable domain reads NAGVMQNPRHLVRRRGQEARLRCSPMKGHSHVYWYRQLPEEGLKFMVYLQKENIIDESGMPKERFSAEFPKEGPSILRIQQVVRGDSAAYFCASSETEQPQHFGDGTRLSIL.

The gene calls are TRBV11-1 and TRBJ1-1; D perhaps matches TRBD1 (6 bases). The CDR3 consists of 14 residues. Per the germline V gene, CDR1 is SGHAT and CDR2 is FQDESV (reference sequence). Trimming took 1 base from V and 5 from J, leaving 11 bases between them. Here the CDR3 reads CASSLETGRTEAFF. CDR3 coding DNA: TGTGCCAGCAGCTTAGAAACAGGGAGAACTGAAGCTTTCTTT.

The rearrangement uses TRBV27 and TRBJ2-2; 11 bases agree with TRBD2. Germline CDR1 is MNHEY and CDR2 is SMNVEV (reference sequence). This CDR3 spans 14 amino acids. V was pared by 10 bases and J by 6 bases, with 7 bases of the junction left unmatched. The CDR3 protein is CATPGLAGSGELFF. CDR3 coding DNA: TGTGCCACCCCAGGACTAGCGGGTTCCGGGGAGCTGTTTTTT.

J is TRBJ2-2 and V is TRBV6-6, with D tentatively TRBD1 (6 bases). Trimming took 2 bases from V and 5 from J, leaving 12 bases between them. Germline CDR1 is MNHNY and CDR2 is SVGAGI (reference sequence). The length of the CDR3 is 15 residues. Here the CDR3 DNA reads TGTGCCAGCAGTTACAGGACAGTTAATACCGGGGAGCTGTTTTTT. Protein: CASSYRTVNTGELFF.

The chain recombines TRBV10-3 with TRBJ1-2; D gene uncertain. The CDR3 has 15 residues. Germline-derived CDR1 and CDR2 are ENHRY and SYGVKD. Trimming cost V 0 bases and J 4 bases, with 12 bases left between them. CDR3 bases: TGTGCCATCAGTGAGTCGACACCTGGTAGCTATGGCTACACCTTC. Protein: CAISESTPGSYGYTF.

The chain has TRBV10-1 and TRBJ2-1, with TRBD2 identical over 9 bases. V lost 5 bases, J lost 7 bases, and 6 bases stayed unmatched. Germline V lookup: CDR1 WNHNN, CDR2 SYGVQD (reference sequence). The CDR3 runs to 14 residues. CDR3 residues: CASSLAGAMNEQFF. The CDR3 bases are TGCGCCAGCAGTTTAGCGGGAGCGATGAATGAGCAGTTCTTC.

This chain uses TRBV28 with TRBJ1-5; 8 positions agree with TRBD1. The V gene's germline CDR1 is MDHEN and CDR2 SYDVKM. The CDR3 is made up of 16 amino acids. V dropped 6 bases and J dropped 1; count of bases not matched to a gene: 8. The CDR3 DNA is TGTGCCAGCAGGACATACCAGGGGGCGAGCAATCAGCCCCAGCATTTT. Its translation: CASRTYQGASNQPQHF.

This clone was picked up a small number of times. The chain carries TRBV5-4 and TRBJ2-1; 9 positions match TRBD1. The germline CDR1 and CDR2 sequences are SGHNT and YYREEE (reference sequence). The CDR3 is 17 amino acids. With 2 bases clipped from V and 1 base from J, the junction kept 7 bases outside the gene matches. CDR3 amino acids: CASSFQTGGLSYNEQFF. The CDR3 DNA follows: TGTGCCAGCAGCTTCCAGACAGGGGGTCTGTCCTACAATGAGCAGTTCTTC.

CDR3 nucleotides: TGCGCCAGCAGCCAAGAGGGCAGGGGGCCGGAGACCCAGTACTTC. This sequence encodes CASSQEGRGPETQYF. The V and J genes are TRBV4-1 and TRBJ2-5, with 8 positions matching TRBD1. J lost 5 bases, V lost 0 bases, and 5 bases had no gene match. Germline V gene lookup returns CDR1 MGHRA and CDR2 YSYEKL. The CDR3 consists of 15 residues.

As regards this clone: Other DNA sequences within the sample encode an identical CDR3. The J gene is TRBJ2-7, the V gene TRBV7-2, with 7 bases lining up with TRBD2. The CDR3 is 14 amino acids. The V segment lost 6 bases and the J segment 3 bases; nucleotides outside the gene matches: 8. CDR1 SGHTA and CDR2 FQGNSA come from the germline V gene. DNA of the CDR3: TGTGCCAGCAGTCCGACTAGCCTAGACTACGAGCAGTACTTC. This gives the protein CASSPTSLDYEQYF.

Only a few counts were recorded for this clone. The same CDR3 is also encoded by other DNA sequences in this sample. The chain is built from TRBV5-1 and TRBJ1-1; no definite D call. The CDR3 loop spans 12 amino acids. Per germline, CDR1 SGHRS and CDR2 YFSETQ. V gave up 3 bases and J gave up 7 bases, with 10 bases separating them. The chain's CDR3 is CASSWSNGEAFF. DNA of the CDR3: TGCGCCAGCAGCTGGAGCAACGGTGAAGCTTTCTTT.

J is TRBJ2-1 and V is TRBV5-4; 14 bases align to TRBD2. Per the germline V gene, CDR1 is SGHNT and CDR2 is YYREEE (reference sequence). V was pared by 4 bases and J by 4 bases, with 13 bases of the junction left unmatched. The CDR3 is made up of 19 amino acids. The CDR3 DNA reads TGTGCCAGCAGCCCCGCTGGGACTAGCGGGAGTACGGTATACAATGAGCAGTTCTTC. Protein sequence: CASSPAGTSGSTVYNEQFF.

The chain uses TRBV6-6 and TRBJ1-6; 11 positions agree with TRBD1. This CDR3 is 15 amino acids long. CDR1 and CDR2 from the germline V gene are MNHNY and SVGAGI (reference sequence). With V trimmed by 2 bases and J by 11 bases, 5 bases remained unmatched. The chain's CDR3 is CASSYLDRGQPPLHF. CDR3 sequence (DNA): TGTGCCAGCAGTTACCTGGACAGGGGGCAGCCACCCCTCCACTTT.

This clone was found a few times. This chain joins TRBV7-9 and TRBJ1-1, with TRBD1 matching 9 bases. There are 16 residues in the CDR3. The J segment lost 1 base and the V segment lost 3 bases, leaving 6 bases of the junction unmatched. Germline V lookup: CDR1 SEHNR, CDR2 FQNEAQ (reference sequence). Here the CDR3 reads CASSFGTGSPNTEAFF. Here the CDR3 DNA reads TGTGCCAGCAGCTTCGGGACAGGGTCCCCGAACACTGAAGCTTTCTTT.

The chain combines TRBV11-2 with TRBJ1-1; TRBD1 matches at 11 bases. This CDR3 comprises 15 residues. V shed 5 bases, J shed 3 bases, and the junction held 5 bases outside the gene matches. In germline, CDR1 is SGHAT, CDR2 FQNNGV. CDR3 DNA sequence: TGTGCCAGCAGCCGATGGGGACAGGGGGACACTGAAGCTTTCTTT. Protein product: CASSRWGQGDTEAFF.

The gene calls are TRBV7-6 and TRBJ1-3; a possible D gene is TRBD1 (6 bases). Trimming pared 2 bases from V and 2 bases from J, leaving 7 bases between. The CDR3 runs to 14 residues. Germline lookup yields CDR1 SGHVS and CDR2 FNYEAQ. CDR3 loop: CASSLNRAGNTIYF. The CDR3 nucleotides read TGTGCCAGCAGCTTAAACAGGGCTGGAAACACCATATATTTT.

This clone qualifies as hyperexpanded. The chain couples TRBV9 to TRBJ1-3; D perhaps matches TRBD1 (6 bases). The ends were cut back, 0 bases at V and 2 bases at J, with 9 bases in the middle. CDR3 length: 15 residues. Germline V gene data show CDR1 as SGDLS and CDR2 as YYNGEE. The CDR3 loop is CASSVAGTPGNTIYF. The CDR3 DNA sequence: TGTGCCAGCAGCGTAGCCGGGACACCTGGAAACACCATATATTTT.